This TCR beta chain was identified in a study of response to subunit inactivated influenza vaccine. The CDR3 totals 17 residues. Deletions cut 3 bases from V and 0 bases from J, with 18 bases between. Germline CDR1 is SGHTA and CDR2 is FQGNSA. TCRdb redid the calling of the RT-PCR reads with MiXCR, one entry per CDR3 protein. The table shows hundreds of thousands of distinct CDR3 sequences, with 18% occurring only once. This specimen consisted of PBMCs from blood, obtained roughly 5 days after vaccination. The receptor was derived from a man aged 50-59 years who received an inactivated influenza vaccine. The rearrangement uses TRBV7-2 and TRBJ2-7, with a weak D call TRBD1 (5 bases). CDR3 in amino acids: CASSFGAPQELSYEQYF. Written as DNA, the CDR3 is TGTGCCAGCAGCTTTGGGGCCCCACAGGAGCTCTCCTACGAGCAGTACTTC.